This TCR beta chain was documented in a study of shared clonotypes between healthy human individuals (dated by TCRdb to about 2020). Background on the whole study: The cohort included three men and a couple of women between 18 and 49 years of age. To estimate repertoire size and how much clonotype sharing occurs between individuals, the study deeply sequenced the blood TCR repertoires of five healthy adults. To increase sequencing depth and limit assay-specific biases, TCR repertoire library preparation and sequencing were carried out by different laboratories using diverse techniques. For each donor, CD4 naive and CD4 memory were each given three plates, CD8 naive was given two plates, and CD8 memory was given one plate. Between about 0.8 and 9 billion PBMCs per donor were obtained by leukapheresis.

TCR CDR3 regions were amplified from genomic DNA by multiplex PCR using the deep immunoSEQ assay. Extracted genomic DNA from each cell subset was spread evenly across all wells of several immunoSEQ 96-well plates, with each plate serving as a replicate. Each replicate PCR for sorted subsets received around 200 ng genomic DNA, equal to 28,000 or so T cell genomes. Purified libraries were measured with a Qubit 3.0 fluorometer, size-checked on a Bioanalyzer 2100, and measured again with the KAPA Library Quantification kit. A separate single-read 150-cycle Illumina NextSeq 550 flow cell was used to sequence each immunoSEQ 96-well plate. In the original analysis: Because the immunoSEQ output included only junctional sequences and no quality scores, the filtering could not be the same as the filtering used for full-length reads. Sequences were annotated with PyIR, a Python wrapper for IgBLAST v1.9, and V/J genes and CDR3 were assigned using IMGT germline references. Any read was removed if the V/J assignment was weak (E-value above 1e-6), the CDR3 was missing, or the read contained stop codons, out-of-frame junctions, or ambiguous translated residues. V3J clonotypes were defined as sequences sharing an identical inferred V gene, J gene, and CDR3 amino acid sequence. To compute the percentage overlap between repertoires, the number of shared unique clonotypes was divided by the size of the smaller repertoire. RTK rarefaction, the Chao1 estimator, and Recon v2.1 estimates of unobserved clonotypes were used to assess repertoire richness. Generation probabilities for all TCRbeta clonotypes obtained by the gDNA method from a few donors were computed using OLGA. TCRdb holds this immuneACCESS table with in-frame rearrangements only. Some clones are missing; in checked studies, unresolved V genes explain under half, and the rest has no known cause. V, J and clone size were drawn from that table, and D and trimming were deduced from the DNA. Present in this sample are over 950,000 clones, 60% to 80% of which were seen just once. 0.89% of the sample is taken by the ten largest.

The full study reports these points: Compared with non-shared clonotypes, the clonotypes found in all four sorted-subset donors had higher generation probabilities. Because the study included a small number of donors, the genetic and exposure-history diversity represented was limited. Only blood was sampled, and tissue TCR repertoires likely differ from those in blood. Naive subsets generally had larger estimated clonotype richness than memory subsets. Sharing across a few donors was observed for around 5% of naive CD4, 3% to 4% of naive CD8, 2% to 2.5% of memory CD4, and roughly 0.4% of memory CD8 clonotypes. Pairwise subsampling indicated that sequencing depth was expected to affect the degree of clonotype sharing among donors. Even with the large sequencing depth, rarefaction of the sorted-subset datasets indicated that sequencing was incomplete.

V loses 6 bases, J loses 6 bases, and the germline ends lie 13 bases apart. Taken from cysteine to phenylalanine, the CDR3 has 13 residues. Of all the DNA, just the CDR3 is kept, 39 bases in frame from base 1. The germline V gene encodes CDR1 LNHDA and CDR2 SQIVND (reference sequence). Healthy HIV-negative adults with no recently reported acute infections or vaccinations were included as donors. All donors were Caucasian adults living in Nashville, Tennessee, USA. CD4+ T cells were enriched by magnetic negative selection; naive cells were then positively selected on CD45RA, and the negative fraction formed the memory subset. After blood collection by leukapheresis, PBMCs were isolated using Ficoll-Histopaque density gradient centrifugation and then cryopreserved in the vapor phase of liquid nitrogen. Analytical flow cytometry was used to check the purity and quantity of every magnetically sorted T cell population. Each sorted fraction had its genomic DNA isolated and then quantified by UV absorbance on a Nanodrop 2000c.

This clone has at least ten counts. Which antigen it targets is not known. No base quality values were provided; no much bigger clone lies one nucleotide off. Sequenced material: memory CD4+ T cells from PBMCs. What this sample's cell subset or site label stands for: CD45RA-negative fraction. This TCR was recovered from a man aged 18 to 30 in good health. Some clones in this sample may be carry-over from other donors' samples. The rearranged chain carries TRBV19 and TRBJ2-3; the D region possibly corresponds to TRBD2 (6 bases align). DNA sequence: TGTGCCAGTAGCCCGCCGGGAGTGGATACGCAGTATTTT. Translation gives CASSPPGVDTQYF.